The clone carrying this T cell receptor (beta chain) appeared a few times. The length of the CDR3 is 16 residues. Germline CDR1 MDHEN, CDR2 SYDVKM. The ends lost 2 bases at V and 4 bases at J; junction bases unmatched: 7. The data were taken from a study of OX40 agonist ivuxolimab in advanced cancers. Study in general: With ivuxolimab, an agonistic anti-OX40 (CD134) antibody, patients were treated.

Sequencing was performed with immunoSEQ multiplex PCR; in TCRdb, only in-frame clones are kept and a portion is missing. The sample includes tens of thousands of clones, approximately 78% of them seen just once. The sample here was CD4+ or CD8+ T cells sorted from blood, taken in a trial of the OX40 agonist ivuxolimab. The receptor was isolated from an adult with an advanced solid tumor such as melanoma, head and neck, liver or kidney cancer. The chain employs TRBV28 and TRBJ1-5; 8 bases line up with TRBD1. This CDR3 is CASSLEAGGVNQPQHF. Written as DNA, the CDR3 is TGTGCCAGCAGTTTAGAGGCAGGGGGCGTTAATCAGCCCCAGCATTTT. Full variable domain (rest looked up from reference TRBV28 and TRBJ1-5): DVKVTQSSRYLVKRTGEKVFLECVQDMDHENMFWYRQDPGLGLRLIYFSYDVKMKEKGDIPEGYSVSREKKERFSLILESASTNQTSMYLCASSLEAGGVNQPQHFGDGTRLSIL.